This section outlines one T cell receptor beta chain sequence together with its context. Its antigen remains unknown. The germline gene is not matched at one end of the junction; a read error may be the cause. The template was RNA from unsorted bulk tissue. Three rounds of nested PCR, following a modified ARM-PCR protocol, produced the TCRbeta library. TCRdb reanalysed the multiplex PCR reads using MiXCR and keeps one entry per CDR3 protein. The sample includes roughly 140,000 distinct CDR3 sequences, approximately 66% of them seen just once. CDR1 is SGHNT, CDR2 YENEEA, per germline. The CDR3 is made up of 14 amino acids. This entry comes from a study of tumor and adjacent non-tumor tissue in lung cancer. Findings and caveats of the study: Compared with tumor, normal lung showed significantly lower TCR diversity.

V and J are TRBV11-3 and TRBJ2-7; possibly TRBD2 for D (6 bases). This receptor was taken from a man in his fifties or sixties with small cell lung cancer. The sample comprised lung tumor tissue. CDR3 coding DNA: TGTGCCAGTAGCTTGGAGGGTATTATTTACGAGCAGTACTTC. It encodes CASSLEGIIYEQYF.